This TCR beta chain was observed in a study of immune evolution from preneoplasia to lung adenocarcinoma. There are 20 residues in the CDR3. Trimming took off 1 base at V and 3 bases at J, with 26 bases between the two ends. The germline V gene encodes CDR1 KGHSH and CDR2 LQKENI. Patient tissue came from resections in Japan or China, 2014–2017. H&E slides confirmed each diagnosis, reviewed by two pathologists independently. Clones were read by immunoSEQ multiplex PCR, and TCRdb kept only the in-frame ones, dropping some. The profile shows 10,000 or so clones, roughly 77% of them singletons. The sample was FFPE minimally invasive lung adenocarcinoma tissue. The V and J genes are TRBV18 and TRBJ2-3; D might be TRBD2 (6 bases). This clonotype was sampled from a donor older than 65 with lung adenocarcinoma. CDR3 coding DNA: TGTGCCAGCTCACCACACCCCGTGCATCCGGAGGGCCCCCTAACAGATACGCAGTATTTT. It is translated as CASSPHPVHPEGPLTDTQYF.